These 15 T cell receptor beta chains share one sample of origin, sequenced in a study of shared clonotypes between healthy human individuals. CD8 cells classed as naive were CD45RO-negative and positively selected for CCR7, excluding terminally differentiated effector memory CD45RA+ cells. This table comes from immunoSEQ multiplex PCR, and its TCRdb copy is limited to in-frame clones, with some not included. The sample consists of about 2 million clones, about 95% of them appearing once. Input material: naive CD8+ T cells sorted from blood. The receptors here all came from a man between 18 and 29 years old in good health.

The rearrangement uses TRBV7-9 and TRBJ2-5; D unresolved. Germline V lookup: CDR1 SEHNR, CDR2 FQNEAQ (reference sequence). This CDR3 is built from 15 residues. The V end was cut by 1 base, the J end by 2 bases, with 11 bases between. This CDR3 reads CASSLETDTQETQYF. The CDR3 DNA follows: TGTGCCAGCAGCTTAGAAACGGATACTCAAGAGACCCAGTACTTC. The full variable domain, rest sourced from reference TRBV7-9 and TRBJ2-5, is DTGVSQNPRHKITKRGQNVTFRCDPISEHNRLYWYRQTLGQGPEFLTYFQNEAQLEKSRLLSDRFSAERPKGSFSTLEIQRTEQGDSAMYLCASSLETDTQETQYFGPGTRLLVL.

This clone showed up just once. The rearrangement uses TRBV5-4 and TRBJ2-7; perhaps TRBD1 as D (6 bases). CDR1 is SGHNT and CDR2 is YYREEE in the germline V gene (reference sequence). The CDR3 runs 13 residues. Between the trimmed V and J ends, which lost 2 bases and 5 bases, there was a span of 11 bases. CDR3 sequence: CASSFQGSDEQYF. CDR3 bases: TGTGCCAGCAGCTTTCAGGGGTCGGACGAGCAGTACTTC.

CDR3 bases: TGTGCCAGCAGCAACGGACAGGGGGGCTACGAGCAGTACTTC. Residues: CASSNGQGGYEQYF. The chain links TRBV5-5 to TRBJ2-7, with TRBD1 matching 10 bases. The CDR3 covers 14 residues. Trimming at V came to 4 bases and at J to 3 bases, leaving 4 bases not matched to a gene. Germline V gene data show CDR1 as SGHKS and CDR2 as YYEKEE (reference sequence).

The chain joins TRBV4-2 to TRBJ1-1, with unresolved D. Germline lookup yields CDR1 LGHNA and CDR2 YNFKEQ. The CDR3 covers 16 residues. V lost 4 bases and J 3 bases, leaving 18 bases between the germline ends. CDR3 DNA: TGTGCCAGCAGCCCGTCCCCTTGGCAGGACGACACTGAAGCTTTCTTT. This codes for CASSPSPWQDDTEAFF.

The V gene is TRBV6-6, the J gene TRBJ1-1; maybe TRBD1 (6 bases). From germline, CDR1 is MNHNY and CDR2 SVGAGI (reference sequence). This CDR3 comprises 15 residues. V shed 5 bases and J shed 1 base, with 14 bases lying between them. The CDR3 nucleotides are TGTGCCAGCAGTGGTGATGACAGGCCGAACACTGAAGCTTTCTTT. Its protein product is CASSGDDRPNTEAFF.

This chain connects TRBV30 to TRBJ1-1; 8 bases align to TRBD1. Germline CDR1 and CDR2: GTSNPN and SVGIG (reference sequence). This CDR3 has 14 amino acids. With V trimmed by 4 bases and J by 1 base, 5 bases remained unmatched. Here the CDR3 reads CAWTLGQENTEAFF. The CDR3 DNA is TGTGCCTGGACCTTGGGACAGGAGAACACTGAAGCTTTCTTT.

The CDR3 DNA is TGTGCCAGCATCAAAGGGAACACTGAAGCTTTCTTT. It encodes CASIKGNTEAFF. V gene TRBV2 combines with J gene TRBJ1-1; no reliable D call. This CDR3 is built from 12 residues. Trimming removed 7 bases from V and 1 base from J, with 7 bases in between. Germline assignment: CDR1 SNHLY and CDR2 FYNNEI.

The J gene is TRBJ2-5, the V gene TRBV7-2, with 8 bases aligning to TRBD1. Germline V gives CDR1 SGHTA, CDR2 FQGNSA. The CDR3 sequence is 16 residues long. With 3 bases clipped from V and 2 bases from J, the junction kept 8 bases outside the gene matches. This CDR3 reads CASSLAGGDFQETQYF. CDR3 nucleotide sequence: TGTGCCAGCAGCTTGGCAGGGGGCGACTTTCAAGAGACCCAGTACTTC.

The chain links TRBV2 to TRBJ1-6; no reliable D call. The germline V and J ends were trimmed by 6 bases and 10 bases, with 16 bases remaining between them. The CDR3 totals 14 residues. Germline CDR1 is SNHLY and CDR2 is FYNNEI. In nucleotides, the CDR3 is TGTGCCAGCAGCCCCGGTGAAGGGTGGTCACCCCTCCACTTT. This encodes CASSPGEGWSPLHF.

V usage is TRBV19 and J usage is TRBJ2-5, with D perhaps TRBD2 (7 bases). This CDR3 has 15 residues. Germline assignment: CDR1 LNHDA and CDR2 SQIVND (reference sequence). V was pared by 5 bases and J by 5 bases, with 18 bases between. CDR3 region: CASSPLGGAGETQYF. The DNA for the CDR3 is TGTGCCAGTAGTCCCCTAGGGGGGGCAGGGGAGACCCAGTACTTC.

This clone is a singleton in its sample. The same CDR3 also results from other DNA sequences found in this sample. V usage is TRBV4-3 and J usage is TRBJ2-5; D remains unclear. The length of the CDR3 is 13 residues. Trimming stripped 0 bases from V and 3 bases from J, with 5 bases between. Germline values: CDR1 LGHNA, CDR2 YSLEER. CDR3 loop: CASSQDLEETQYF. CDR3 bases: TGCGCCAGCAGCCAAGACCTCGAAGAGACCCAGTACTTC.

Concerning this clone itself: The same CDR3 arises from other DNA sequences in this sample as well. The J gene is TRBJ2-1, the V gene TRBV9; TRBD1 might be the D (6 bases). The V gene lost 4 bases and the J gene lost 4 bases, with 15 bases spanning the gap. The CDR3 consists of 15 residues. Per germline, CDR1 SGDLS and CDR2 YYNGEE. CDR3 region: CASSPAGTSYNEQFF. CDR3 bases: TGTGCCAGCAGCCCCGCCGGGACATCGTACAATGAGCAGTTCTTC.

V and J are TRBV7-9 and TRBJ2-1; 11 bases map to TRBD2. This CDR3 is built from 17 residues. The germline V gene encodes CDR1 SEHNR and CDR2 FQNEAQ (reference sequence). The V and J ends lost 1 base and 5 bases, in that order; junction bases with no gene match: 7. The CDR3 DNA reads TGTGCCAGCAGCTTAGGGGAACCGGGACTAGCGGACAATGAGCAGTTCTTC. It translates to CASSLGEPGLADNEQFF.

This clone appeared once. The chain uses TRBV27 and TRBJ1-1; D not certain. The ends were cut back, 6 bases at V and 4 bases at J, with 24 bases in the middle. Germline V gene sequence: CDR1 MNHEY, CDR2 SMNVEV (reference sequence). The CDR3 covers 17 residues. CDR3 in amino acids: CASSPGSGESFFTEAFF. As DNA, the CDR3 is TGTGCCAGCAGCCCCGGTTCGGGAGAGTCTTTTTTCACTGAAGCTTTCTTT.

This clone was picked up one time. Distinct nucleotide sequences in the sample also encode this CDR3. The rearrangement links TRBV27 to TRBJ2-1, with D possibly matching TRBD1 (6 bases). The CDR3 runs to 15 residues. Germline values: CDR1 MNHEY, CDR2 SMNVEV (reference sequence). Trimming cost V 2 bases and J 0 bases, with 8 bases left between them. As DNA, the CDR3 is TGTGCCAGCAGTTTACGACAGGTCTCCTACAATGAGCAGTTCTTC. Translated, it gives CASSLRQVSYNEQFF.